The 19 T cell receptor beta chains below come from one sample, sequenced in a study of blood T cell repertoires in COVID-19. The assay was immunoSEQ multiplex PCR, and TCRdb's table has in-frame clones only and misses some. Of over 85,000 clones listed, 60% to 80% were seen once; the top ten hold more than 15%. The sample was peripheral blood. The receptor set was obtained from a woman older than 75 with active or convalescent COVID-19.

V usage is TRBV5-1 and J usage is TRBJ2-2; D is ambiguous. Germline CDR1 SGHRS, CDR2 YFSETQ. CDR3 length equals 16 residues. The V and J ends lost 2 bases and 2 bases respectively, with 13 bases between them. The CDR3, as DNA: TGCGCCAGCAGCTTAAGCGCAGCCATCAACACCGGGGAGCTGTTTTTT. Translated: CASSLSAAINTGELFF.

This chain connects TRBV5-1 to TRBJ2-7, with 7 positions matching TRBD2. The trim removed 4 bases at V and 3 bases at J, leaving 7 bases unmatched. This CDR3 spans 14 amino acids. Germline V gene data show CDR1 as SGHRS and CDR2 as YFSETQ. The DNA of the CDR3 is TGCGCCAGCAGCGCTACGACTAGCCGCTACGAGCAGTACTTC. Protein: CASSATTSRYEQYF.

The V and J genes are TRBV27 and TRBJ1-2; D is unresolved. The CDR3 has 18 residues. V gave up 1 base and J gave up 7 bases, with 25 bases separating them. Germline CDR1 MNHEY, CDR2 SMNVEV (reference sequence). Here the CDR3 DNA reads TGTGCCAGCAGTTTATACGCCTTGTCCCCTCTTATCCGGGGTGGCTACACCTTC. Its protein product is CASSLYALSPLIRGGYTF.

V usage is TRBV28 and J usage is TRBJ2-2; D perhaps matches TRBD2 (5 bases). V was cut by 2 bases and J by 5 bases, with 12 bases left in between. The germline V gene encodes CDR1 MDHEN and CDR2 SYDVKM. This CDR3 is built from 15 residues. CDR3 sequence (DNA): TGTGCCAGCAGTTTAAGGACTCTCGGAACCGGGGAGCTGTTTTTT. It is translated as CASSLRTLGTGELFF.

The chain is built from TRBV19 and TRBJ1-2; 12 bases match TRBD1. The CDR3 has 14 residues. Germline V gene sequence: CDR1 LNHDA, CDR2 SQIVND (reference sequence). The junction had 5 bases not matched to a gene; V was cut back by 6 bases and J by 6 bases. For the CDR3, the DNA is TGTGCCAGTAGCAAAGGGACAGGGGGCAATGGCTACACCTTC. This translates into CASSKGTGGNGYTF.

The table lists this clone with a count of one. This CDR3 reads CASPSSSTDTQYF. The CDR3 nucleotides are TGTGCCAGCCCCAGTTCTAGCACAGATACGCAGTATTTT. The chain employs TRBV2 and TRBJ2-3; D unresolved. The CDR3 is 13 amino acids. V was clipped by 8 bases and J by 0 bases, with 9 bases between them. Germline V gene sequence: CDR1 SNHLY, CDR2 FYNNEI.

V is TRBV3-1 (or the pseudogene TRBV3-2) and J is TRBJ2-2; 9 bases are shared with TRBD1. V shed 4 bases, J shed 6 bases, and the junction held 6 bases outside the gene matches. The V gene's germline CDR1 is LGHDT and CDR2 YNNKEL (reference sequence). The CDR3 runs to 15 residues. The CDR3 reads CASSPRDRVPGELFF. The CDR3 DNA follows: TGTGCCAGCAGCCCCCGGGACAGGGTCCCCGGGGAGCTGTTTTTT.

Regarding this clone: The junction shows a germline mismatch at one end, possibly a read error. CDR3 coding DNA: TGTGCCAGCAGCTTGACTAGCGGGTCCTCCAATGAGCAGTTCTTC. Translation gives CASSLTSGSSNEQFF. V and J are TRBV7-3 and TRBJ2-1; 10 bases line up with TRBD2. Germline loops: CDR1 SGHTA, CDR2 FQGTGA. The CDR3 spans 15 residues.

This chain links TRBV5-3 with TRBJ2-3; the match to TRBD2 covers 8 bases. TRBV5-3 is reported as an ORF; its role is uncertain. This CDR3 comprises 16 residues. V dropped 0 bases and J dropped 4; count of bases not matched to a gene: 7. The CDR3 is CARSLVGRAGSDTQYF. The CDR3 region has the DNA TGTGCCAGAAGCTTGGTCGGGAGGGCCGGGTCAGATACGCAGTATTTT.

V gene TRBV5-1 combines with J gene TRBJ2-1, with TRBD1 identical over 8 bases. V shed 0 bases and J 10 bases; nucleotides not matched to a gene: 9. CDR3 length equals 15 residues. Germline V gene lookup returns CDR1 SGHRS and CDR2 YFSETQ. The CDR3: CASSLETGVVGEQFF. The CDR3 region has the DNA TGCGCCAGCAGCTTGGAGACAGGGGTGGTAGGGGAGCAGTTCTTC.

The chain has TRBV5-8 and TRBJ2-5; tentatively, D is TRBD2 (5 bases). The V gene lost 2 bases and the J gene lost 7 bases, with 21 bases spanning the gap. In germline, CDR1 is SGHTS, CDR2 YDEGEE. The CDR3 contains 16 residues. In nucleotides, the CDR3 is TGTGCCAGCAGCTTATTTTTGGCGGCTAGCTTGGGGACCCAGTACTTC. This gives the protein CASSLFLAASLGTQYF.

The chain couples TRBV6-2 or TRBV6-3 to TRBJ1-6, with 8 bases fitting TRBD1. Germline CDR1 is MNHEY and CDR2 is SVGEGT. J lost 8 bases, V lost 0 bases, and 6 bases had no gene match. This CDR3 region has 16 residues. DNA of the CDR3: TGTGCCAGCAGTTACTCGATCGGGACAGGATATTCACCCCTCCACTTT. Translating gives CASSYSIGTGYSPLHF.

This rearrangement joins TRBV5-1 to TRBJ2-2; no definite D call. V was pared by 1 base and J by 8 bases, with 6 bases between. The CDR3 length is 12 residues. Looked up from germline, CDR1 is SGHRS and CDR2 is YFSETQ. CDR3 nucleotide sequence: TGCGCCAGCAGCTTGCCTATGGGGGAGCTGTTTTTT. Translating gives CASSLPMGELFF.

V is TRBV28 and J is TRBJ1-2, with D possibly being TRBD1 (6 bases). V dropped 6 bases and J dropped 1 base, with 18 bases sitting between them. The CDR3 totals 16 residues. Germline V gene data show CDR1 as MDHEN and CDR2 as SYDVKM. DNA for the CDR3: TGTGCCAGCAGCTCCCCACAGGGAAATTTTAACTATGGCTACACCTTC. Residues: CASSSPQGNFNYGYTF.

V gene TRBV28 combines with J gene TRBJ2-4; 8 nucleotides align to TRBD1. Germline-derived CDR1 and CDR2 are MDHEN and SYDVKM. V shed 2 bases, J shed 6 bases, and the junction held 0 bases outside the gene matches. This CDR3 has 13 amino acids. CDR3 amino acids: CASSLGQGNIQYF. The CDR3 bases are TGTGCCAGCAGTTTAGGACAGGGAAACATTCAGTACTTC.

This clone appeared a single time. V and J are TRBV4-3 and TRBJ1-2, with 11 bases fitting TRBD1. In germline, CDR1 is LGHNA, CDR2 YSLEER. J lost 8 bases, V lost 1 base, and 9 bases had no gene match. CDR3 size: 16 residues. The CDR3 DNA reads TGCGCCAGCAGCCAAGGACTGGGACAGGGGGTGAAGGGCTACACCTTC. Translating gives CASSQGLGQGVKGYTF.

The chain recombines TRBV5-1 with TRBJ2-2; 7 nucleotides line up with TRBD1. The J segment lost 2 bases and the V segment lost 5 bases, leaving 9 bases of the junction unmatched. This CDR3 comprises 16 residues. In germline, CDR1 is SGHRS, CDR2 YFSETQ. The CDR3, as DNA: TGCGCCAGCAGGTCCCCGGGACAGAGTAACACCGGGGAGCTGTTTTTT. This translates into CASRSPGQSNTGELFF.

This rearrangement joins TRBV12-5 to TRBJ2-1; TRBD2 aligns across 10 bases. The junction had 9 bases not matched to a gene; V was cut back by 7 bases and J by 6 bases. The germline V gene has CDR1 LGHNT and CDR2 FRNRAP. This CDR3 is 15 amino acids long. In DNA form, the CDR3 reads TGTGCTAGTGCCTCGTGGACTAGCGGAAGCAATGAGCAGTTCTTC. This translates into CASASWTSGSNEQFF.

The chain joins TRBV29-1 to TRBJ2-7; 12 positions agree with TRBD2. Germline V gene lookup returns CDR1 SQVTM and CDR2 ANQGSEA. V lost 1 base to trimming and J lost 2 bases; unmatched junction nucleotides: 3. CDR3 length: 15 amino acids. CDR3 residues: CSVEGLAGDAYEQYF. The CDR3 nucleotides are TGCAGCGTTGAAGGACTAGCGGGAGATGCCTACGAGCAGTACTTC.